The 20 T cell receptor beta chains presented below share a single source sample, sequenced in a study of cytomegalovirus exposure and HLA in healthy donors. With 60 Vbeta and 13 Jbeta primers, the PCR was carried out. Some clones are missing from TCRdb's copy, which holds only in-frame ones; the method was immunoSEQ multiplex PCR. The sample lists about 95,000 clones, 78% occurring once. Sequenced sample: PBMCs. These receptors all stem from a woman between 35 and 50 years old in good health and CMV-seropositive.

CDR3 amino acids: CASSEGRGYYEQYF. DNA of the CDR3: TGTGCCAGCAGCGAAGGGCGGGGCTACTACGAGCAGTACTTC. The rearrangement joins TRBV7-2 to TRBJ2-7; maybe TRBD2 (6 bases). The V end was cut by 5 bases, the J end by 3 bases, with 14 bases between. The germline V gene has CDR1 SGHTA and CDR2 FQGNSA. The CDR3 totals 14 residues.

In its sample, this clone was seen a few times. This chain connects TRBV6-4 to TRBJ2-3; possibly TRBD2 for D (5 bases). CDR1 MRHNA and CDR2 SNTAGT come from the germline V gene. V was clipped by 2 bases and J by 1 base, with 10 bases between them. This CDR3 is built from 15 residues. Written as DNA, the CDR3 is TGTGCCAGCAGTGACCGCGCGGGTGGCACAGATACGCAGTATTTT. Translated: CASSDRAGGTDTQYF.

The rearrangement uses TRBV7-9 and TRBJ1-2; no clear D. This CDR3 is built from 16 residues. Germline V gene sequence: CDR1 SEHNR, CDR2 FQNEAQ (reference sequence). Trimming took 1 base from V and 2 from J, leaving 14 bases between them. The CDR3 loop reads CASSLGGRRVNYGYTF. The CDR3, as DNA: TGTGCCAGCAGCTTAGGTGGCAGGAGGGTAAACTATGGCTACACCTTC.

In DNA form, the CDR3 reads TGTGCCAGCAGTAGACTAGGGACCGCGAGTGAAAAACTGTTTTTT. This translates into CASSRLGTASEKLFF. The chain uses TRBV6-5 and TRBJ1-4; weak D call: TRBD1 (5 bases). Trimming cost V 5 bases and J 7 bases, with 17 bases left between them. This CDR3 contains 15 residues. CDR1 and CDR2 from the germline V gene are MNHEY and SVGAGI.

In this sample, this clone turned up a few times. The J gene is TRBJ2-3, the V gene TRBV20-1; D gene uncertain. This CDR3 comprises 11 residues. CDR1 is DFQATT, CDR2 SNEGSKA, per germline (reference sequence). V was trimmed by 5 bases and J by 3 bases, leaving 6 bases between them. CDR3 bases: TGCAGTGCTCTACCAACAGATACGCAGTATTTT. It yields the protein CSALPTDTQYF.

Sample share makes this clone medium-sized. CDR3 DNA: TGTGCCAGCAGTGGGTGGACTGACACCGGGGAGCTGTTTTTT. Amino acids: CASSGWTDTGELFF. V is TRBV25-1 and J is TRBJ2-2, with a weak D call TRBD2 (5 bases). The V gene's germline CDR1 is MGHDK and CDR2 SYGVNS. The CDR3 totals 14 residues. V gave up 4 bases and J gave up 3 bases, with 9 bases separating them.

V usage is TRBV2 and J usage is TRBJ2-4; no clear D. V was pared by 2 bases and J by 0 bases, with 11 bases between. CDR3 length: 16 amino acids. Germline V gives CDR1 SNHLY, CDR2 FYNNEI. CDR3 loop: CASSENTGLAKNIQYF. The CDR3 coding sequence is TGTGCCAGCAGTGAAAATACGGGTCTAGCCAAAAACATTCAGTACTTC.

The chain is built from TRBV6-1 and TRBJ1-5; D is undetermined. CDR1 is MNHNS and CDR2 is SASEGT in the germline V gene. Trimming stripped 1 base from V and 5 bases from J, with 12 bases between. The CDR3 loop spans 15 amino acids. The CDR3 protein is CASSEGDGGYQPQHF. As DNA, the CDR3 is TGTGCCAGCAGTGAAGGGGATGGCGGGTATCAGCCCCAGCATTTT.

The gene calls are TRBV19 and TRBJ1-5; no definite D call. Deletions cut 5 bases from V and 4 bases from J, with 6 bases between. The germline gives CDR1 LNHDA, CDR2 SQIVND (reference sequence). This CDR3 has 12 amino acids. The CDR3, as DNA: TGTGCCAGTAGTCTTTTTAATCAGCCCCAGCATTTT. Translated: CASSLFNQPQHF.

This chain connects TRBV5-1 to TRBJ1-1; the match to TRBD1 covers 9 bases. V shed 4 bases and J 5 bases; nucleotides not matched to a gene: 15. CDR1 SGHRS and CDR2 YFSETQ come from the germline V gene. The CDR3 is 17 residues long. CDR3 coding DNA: TGCGCCAGCAGCCGGTCCCAAGACCGGGACAGGGAGACTGAAGCTTTCTTT. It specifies CASSRSQDRDRETEAFF.

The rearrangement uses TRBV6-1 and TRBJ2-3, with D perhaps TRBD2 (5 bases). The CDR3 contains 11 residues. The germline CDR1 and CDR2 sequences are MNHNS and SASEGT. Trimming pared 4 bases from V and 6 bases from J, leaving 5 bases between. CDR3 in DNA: TGTGCCAGCAGTGGCGGGGATACGCAGTATTTT. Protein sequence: CASSGGDTQYF.

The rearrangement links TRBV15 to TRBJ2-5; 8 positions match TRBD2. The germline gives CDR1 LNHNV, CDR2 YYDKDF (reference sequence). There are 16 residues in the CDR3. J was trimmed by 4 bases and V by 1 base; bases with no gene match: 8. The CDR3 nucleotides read TGTGCCACCAGCAGAGGTAGGAGCGGGAGTGGAGAGACCCAGTACTTC. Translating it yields CATSRGRSGSGETQYF.

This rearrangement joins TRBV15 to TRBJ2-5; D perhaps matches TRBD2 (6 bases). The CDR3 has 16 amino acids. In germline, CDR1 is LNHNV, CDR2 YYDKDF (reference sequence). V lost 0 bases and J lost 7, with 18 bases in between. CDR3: CATSRDRGGMGGTQYF. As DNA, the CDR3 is TGTGCCACCAGCAGAGATAGAGGCGGGATGGGGGGGACCCAGTACTTC.

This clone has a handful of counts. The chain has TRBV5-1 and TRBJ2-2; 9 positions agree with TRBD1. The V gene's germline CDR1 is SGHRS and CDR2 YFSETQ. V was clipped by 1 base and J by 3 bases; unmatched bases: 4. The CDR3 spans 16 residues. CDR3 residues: CASSLLTGGYTGELFF. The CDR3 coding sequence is TGCGCCAGCAGCTTGCTGACAGGGGGTTACACCGGGGAGCTGTTTTTT.

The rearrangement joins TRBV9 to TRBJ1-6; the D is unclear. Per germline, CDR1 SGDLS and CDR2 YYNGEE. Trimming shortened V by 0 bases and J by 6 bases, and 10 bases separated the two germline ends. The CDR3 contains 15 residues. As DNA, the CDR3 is TGTGCCAGCAGCGTAGGACCAACGGGTAATTCACCCCTCCACTTT. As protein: CASSVGPTGNSPLHF.

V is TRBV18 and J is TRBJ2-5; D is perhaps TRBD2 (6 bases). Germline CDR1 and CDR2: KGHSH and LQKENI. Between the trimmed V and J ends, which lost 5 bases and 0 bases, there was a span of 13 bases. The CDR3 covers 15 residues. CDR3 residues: CASSNWGLDQETQYF. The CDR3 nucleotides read TGTGCCAGCTCAAACTGGGGACTCGACCAAGAGACCCAGTACTTC. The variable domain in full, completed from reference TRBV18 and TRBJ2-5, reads NAGVMQNPRHLVRRRGQEARLRCSPMKGHSHVYWYRQLPEEGLKFMVYLQKENIIDESGMPKERFSAEFPKEGPSILRIQQVVRGDSAAYFCASSNWGLDQETQYFGPGTRLLVL.

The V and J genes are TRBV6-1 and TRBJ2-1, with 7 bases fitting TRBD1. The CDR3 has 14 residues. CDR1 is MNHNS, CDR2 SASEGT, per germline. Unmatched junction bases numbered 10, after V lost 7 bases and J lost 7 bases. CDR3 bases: TGTGCCAGCACCCTAACAGGGGCCGGTAATGAGCAGTTCTTC. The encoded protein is CASTLTGAGNEQFF.

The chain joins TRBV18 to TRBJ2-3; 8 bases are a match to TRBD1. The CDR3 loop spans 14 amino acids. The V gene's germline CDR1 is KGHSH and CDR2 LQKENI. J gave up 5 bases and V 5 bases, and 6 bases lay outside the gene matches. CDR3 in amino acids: CASSADRGGDTQYF. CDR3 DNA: TGTGCCAGCTCAGCCGACAGGGGCGGAGATACGCAGTATTTT.

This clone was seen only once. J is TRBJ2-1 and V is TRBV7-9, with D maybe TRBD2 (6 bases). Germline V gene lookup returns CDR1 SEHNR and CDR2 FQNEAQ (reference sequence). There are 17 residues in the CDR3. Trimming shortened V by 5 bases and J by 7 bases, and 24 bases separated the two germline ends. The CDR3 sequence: CASSPQATRFFGNEQFF. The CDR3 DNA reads TGTGCCAGCAGCCCACAGGCGACTAGGTTTTTCGGGAATGAGCAGTTCTTC.

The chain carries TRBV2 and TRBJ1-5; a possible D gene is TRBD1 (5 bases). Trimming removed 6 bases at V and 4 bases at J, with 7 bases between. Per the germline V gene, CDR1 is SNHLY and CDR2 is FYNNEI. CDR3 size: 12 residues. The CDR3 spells CASSDSNQPQHF. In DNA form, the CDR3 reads TGTGCCAGCAGCGACAGTAATCAGCCCCAGCATTTT.